The 15 T cell receptor beta chains in this list originate from one sample, sequenced in a study of blood T cell repertoires in COVID-19. Assay: immunoSEQ multiplex PCR; the TCRdb copy retains only in-frame clones and omits some. Here the sample spans over 200,000 clones, about 90% being singletons. The specimen was PBMCs or T cells enriched from blood (not recorded which). These receptors were taken from a human donor in a cohort exposed to, infected with or recovered from COVID-19 (not recorded which). The donor label of this sample is uncertain.

The rearrangement links TRBV19 to TRBJ2-2; unclear D gene. Trimming shortened V by 5 bases and J by 6 bases, and 10 bases separated the two germline ends. CDR3 length equals 13 residues. Germline assignment: CDR1 LNHDA and CDR2 SQIVND (reference sequence). Here the CDR3 reads CASSLSSAGELFF. In DNA, the CDR3 is TGTGCCAGTAGTTTGAGCAGCGCCGGGGAGCTGTTTTTT.

The CDR3 nucleotides read TGTGCCAGCAGTGAACAGGGGTCGGGCTATGGCTACACCTTC. This sequence encodes CASSEQGSGYGYTF. The chain couples TRBV28 to TRBJ1-2; 7 bases line up with TRBD1. The CDR3 sequence is 14 residues long. CDR1 MDHEN and CDR2 SYDVKM come from the germline V gene. J gave up 4 bases and V 5 bases, and 7 bases lay outside the gene matches.

The CDR3 region has the DNA TGTGCCTGGAGTACAGGGCCGGAGACCCAGTACTTC. This sequence encodes CAWSTGPETQYF. The chain recombines TRBV30 with TRBJ2-5, with D perhaps TRBD1 (6 bases). Looked up from germline, CDR1 is GTSNPN and CDR2 is SVGIG (reference sequence). CDR3 length: 12 residues. V was clipped by 2 bases and J by 5 bases, with 9 bases between them.

The CDR3 nucleotides read TGCGCCAGCAGCCAAGTCTCCGGGAACACCGGGGAGCTGTTTTTT. Translating it yields CASSQVSGNTGELFF. The chain joins TRBV4-3 to TRBJ2-2; no definite D call. This CDR3 spans 15 amino acids. Between the trimmed V and J ends, which lost 1 base and 1 base, there was a span of 7 bases. Germline V CDR1 and CDR2: LGHNA, YSLEER.

V and J are TRBV14 and TRBJ1-1; D may be TRBD1 (5 bases). CDR3 length: 14 amino acids. Trimming removed 4 bases at V and 4 bases at J, with 13 bases between. The germline V gene encodes CDR1 SGHDN and CDR2 FVKESK. CDR3 nucleotide sequence: TGTGCCAGCAGCCCCTGGGGGGGACCCACTGAAGCTTTCTTT. Its translation is CASSPWGGPTEAFF.

This clone was recorded only once. The chain combines TRBV30 with TRBJ1-2; the D is unclear. Deletions cut 3 bases from V and 9 bases from J, with 20 bases between. Germline CDR1 and CDR2: GTSNPN and SVGIG (reference sequence). The CDR3 is 14 residues long. CDR3 DNA: TGTGCCTGGAGCAGAGACCCCGGACTACCCAGCTACACCTTC. Translating it yields CAWSRDPGLPSYTF.

The chain joins TRBV27 to TRBJ1-2; 7 positions match TRBD1. The CDR3 sequence is 15 residues long. V trimming: 6 bases; J trimming: 4 bases; junction bases outside the gene matches: 11. Germline CDR1 MNHEY, CDR2 SMNVEV (reference sequence). The CDR3 loop reads CASRKVGQVGYGYTF. The CDR3 coding sequence is TGTGCCAGCAGGAAAGTCGGACAGGTGGGCTATGGCTACACCTTC.

V gene TRBV7-9 combines with J gene TRBJ1-2; D is ambiguous. Per germline, CDR1 SEHNR and CDR2 FQNEAQ (reference sequence). The CDR3 length is 11 residues. Trimming stripped 3 bases from V and 7 bases from J, with 6 bases between. The CDR3 protein is CASSFQLGYTF. The CDR3 coding sequence is TGTGCCAGCAGCTTCCAACTTGGCTACACCTTC.

V and J are TRBV10-3 and TRBJ1-1, with 7 bases that match TRBD1. The CDR3 is 13 residues long. CDR1 and CDR2 (germline): ENHRY, SYGVKD. V lost 5 bases to trimming and J lost 3 bases; unmatched junction nucleotides: 3. For the CDR3, the DNA is TGTGCCATCAGTTGGGACAGAGACACTGAAGCTTTCTTT. It yields the protein CAISWDRDTEAFF.

The V and J genes are TRBV6-6 and TRBJ1-5; 9 bases are shared with TRBD1. V was clipped by 5 bases and J by 1 base; unmatched bases: 9. The CDR3 has 17 residues. Germline V gene data show CDR1 as MNHNY and CDR2 as SVGAGI (reference sequence). The CDR3 DNA reads as TGTGCCAGCAGTCCCTGGACAGGGGAGGGGAGCAATCAGCCCCAGCATTTT. As protein: CASSPWTGEGSNQPQHF.

The rearrangement links TRBV19 to TRBJ2-7; TRBD2 matches 9 bases. This CDR3 contains 17 residues. After removal of 3 bases from V and 2 bases from J, the junction contained 11 bases not matched to a gene. In germline, CDR1 is LNHDA, CDR2 SQIVND (reference sequence). The CDR3 DNA follows: TGTGCCAGTAGTATGGGGAGCGGGGGGCCCAACGCCTACGAGCAGTACTTC. Translated, it gives CASSMGSGGPNAYEQYF.

CDR3 protein: CASSGEGLGTEAFF. As DNA, the CDR3 is TGTGCCAGCAGTGGCGAGGGCCTGGGCACTGAAGCTTTCTTT. This chain links TRBV2 with TRBJ1-1, with no clear D. This CDR3 is 14 amino acids long. Trimming took off 4 bases at V and 4 bases at J, with 13 bases between the two ends. The germline V gene encodes CDR1 SNHLY and CDR2 FYNNEI.

V and J are TRBV19 and TRBJ2-1, with 9 bases matching TRBD1. This CDR3 comprises 15 residues. The V and J ends lost 4 bases and 2 bases, in that order; junction bases with no gene match: 3. Germline V gene sequence: CDR1 LNHDA, CDR2 SQIVND (reference sequence). The CDR3 nucleotides are TGTGCCAGTAGTACGGGACAGGGTACCTACAATGAGCAGTTCTTC. Residues: CASSTGQGTYNEQFF.

The chain joins TRBV29-1 to TRBJ2-7; unclear D gene. Trimming cost V 4 bases and J 4 bases, with 8 bases left between them. The CDR3 loop spans 11 amino acids. The germline gives CDR1 SQVTM, CDR2 ANQGSEA. CDR3 coding DNA: TGCAGCGTTGCGGGTATTTACGAGCAGTACTTC. It is translated as CSVAGIYEQYF.

To note about this clone: The identical CDR3 is also encoded by other nucleotide sequences in the sample. The chain's CDR3 is CASSPDRGRQETQYF. The CDR3 DNA follows: TGTGCCAGCAGCCCTGACAGGGGAAGGCAAGAGACCCAGTACTTC. This chain links TRBV7-2 with TRBJ2-5; 8 bases fit TRBD1. Germline loops: CDR1 SGHTA, CDR2 FQGNSA. The CDR3 has 15 residues. V was clipped by 5 bases and J by 2 bases; unmatched bases: 7.